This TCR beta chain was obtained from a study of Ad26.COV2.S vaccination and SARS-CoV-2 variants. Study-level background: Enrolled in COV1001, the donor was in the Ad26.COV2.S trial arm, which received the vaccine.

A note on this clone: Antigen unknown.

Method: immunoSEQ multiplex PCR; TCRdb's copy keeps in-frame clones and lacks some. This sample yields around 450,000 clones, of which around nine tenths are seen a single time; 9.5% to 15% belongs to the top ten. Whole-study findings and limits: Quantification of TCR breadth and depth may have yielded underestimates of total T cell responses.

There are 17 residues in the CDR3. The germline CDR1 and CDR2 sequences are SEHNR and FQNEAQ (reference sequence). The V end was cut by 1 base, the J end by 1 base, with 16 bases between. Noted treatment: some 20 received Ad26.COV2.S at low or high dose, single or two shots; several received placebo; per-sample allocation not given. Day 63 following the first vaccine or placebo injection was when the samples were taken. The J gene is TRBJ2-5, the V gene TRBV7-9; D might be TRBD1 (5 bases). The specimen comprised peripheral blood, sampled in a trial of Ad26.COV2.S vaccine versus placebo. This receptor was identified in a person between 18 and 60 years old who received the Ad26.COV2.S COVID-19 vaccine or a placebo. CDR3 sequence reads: CASSLEGLGGLQETQYF. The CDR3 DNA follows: TGTGCCAGCAGCTTAGAGGGGCTCGGTGGCCTCCAAGAGACCCAGTACTTC. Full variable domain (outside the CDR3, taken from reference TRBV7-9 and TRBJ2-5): DTGVSQNPRHKITKRGQNVTFRCDPISEHNRLYWYRQTLGQGPEFLTYFQNEAQLEKSRLLSDRFSAERPKGSFSTLEIQRTEQGDSAMYLCASSLEGLGGLQETQYFGPGTRLLVL.